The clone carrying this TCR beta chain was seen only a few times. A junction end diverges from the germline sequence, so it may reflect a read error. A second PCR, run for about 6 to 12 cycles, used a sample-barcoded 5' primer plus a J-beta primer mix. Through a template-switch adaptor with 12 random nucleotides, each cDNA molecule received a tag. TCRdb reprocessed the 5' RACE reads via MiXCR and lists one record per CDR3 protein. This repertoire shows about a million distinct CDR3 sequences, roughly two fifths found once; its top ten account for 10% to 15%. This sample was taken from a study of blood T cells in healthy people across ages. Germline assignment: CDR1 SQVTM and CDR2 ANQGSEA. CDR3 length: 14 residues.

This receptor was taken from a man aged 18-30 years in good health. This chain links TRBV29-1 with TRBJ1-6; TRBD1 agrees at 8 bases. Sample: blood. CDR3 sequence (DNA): TGCAGCGTTCAAGACAGGGGTTATAATTCACCCCTCCACTTT. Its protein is CSVQDRGYNSPLHF.